The 2 T cell receptor beta chains below all came from one sample that was sequenced in a study of T cells in Graves' hyperthyroidism and ophthalmopathy. Researchers took RNA transcripts and amplified the TCR beta CDR3 regions from them. In the first-round RT-PCR of the TCR CDR3, the HTBI primer set was used. TCRdb redid the calling of the multiplex PCR reads with MiXCR, one entry per CDR3 protein. This table has fewer than 900,000 distinct CDR3 sequences, about 17% appearing once. The sequencing input was blood. Receptors originate from a woman aged 45-60 years with Graves' hyperthyroidism that later progressed to Graves' ophthalmopathy.

The chain recombines TRBV6-2 or TRBV6-3 with TRBJ1-1, with 8 bases identical to TRBD1. The trim removed 6 bases at V and 8 bases at J, leaving 5 bases unmatched. Per germline, CDR1 MNHEY and CDR2 SVGEGT. The CDR3 has 12 amino acids. In DNA, the CDR3 is TGTGCCAGCAGCCCGGACAGGGAAGAAGCTTTCTTT. This codes for CASSPDREEAFF.

The chain joins TRBV7-2 to TRBJ2-7; TRBD2 matches 11 bases. Unmatched junction bases numbered 6, after V lost 4 bases and J lost 4 bases. There are 15 residues in the CDR3. Germline V gene lookup returns CDR1 SGHTA and CDR2 FQGNSA. CDR3 in amino acids: CASSSLAGGKYEQYF. The CDR3 nucleotides read TGTGCCAGCAGCTCCCTAGCGGGAGGAAAGTACGAGCAGTACTTC.